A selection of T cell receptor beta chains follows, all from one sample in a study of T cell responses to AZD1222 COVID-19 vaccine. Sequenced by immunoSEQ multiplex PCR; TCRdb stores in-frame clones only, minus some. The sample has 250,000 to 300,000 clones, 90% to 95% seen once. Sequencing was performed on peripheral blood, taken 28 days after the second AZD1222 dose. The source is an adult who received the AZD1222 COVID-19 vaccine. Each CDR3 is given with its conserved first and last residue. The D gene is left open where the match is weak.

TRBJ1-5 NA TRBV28 TGTGCCAGCAGTTTAATCCAGATTAATCAGCCCCAGCATTTT CASSLIQINQPQHF
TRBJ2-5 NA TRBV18 TGTGCCAGCTCACCAAAGCGAGACGAGACCCAGTACTTC CASSPKRDETQYF
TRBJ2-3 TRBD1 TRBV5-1 TGCGCCAGCAGCCCCCGGGACAGGGAGCAAGATACGCAGTATTTT CASSPRDREQDTQYF
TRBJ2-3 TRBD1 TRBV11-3 TGTGCCAGCAGCCCCGGGCCAGGGACAGGGATGACAGATACGCAGTATTTT CASSPGPGTGMTDTQYF
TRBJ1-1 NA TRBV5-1 TGCGCCAGCCGACCGGGGCCCAACACTGAAGCTTTCTTT CASRPGPNTEAFF
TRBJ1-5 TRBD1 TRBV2 TGTGCCAGCAGACCTAGGACAGGGGGCGCGAATCAGCCCCAGCATTTT CASRPRTGGANQPQHF
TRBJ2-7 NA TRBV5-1 TGCGCCAGCAGCTTGGGGGGGGTCCCCTCCTACGAGCAGTACTTC CASSLGGVPSYEQYF
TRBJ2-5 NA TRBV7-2 TGTGCCAGCAGCTTAGTGGGGAAGGAGACCCAGTACTTC CASSLVGKETQYF
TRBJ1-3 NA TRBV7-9 TGTGCCAGCAGACTTACCGGGGGCTCTGGAAACACCATATATTTT CASRLTGGSGNTIYF
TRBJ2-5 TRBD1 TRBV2 TGTGCCAGCAAGAAACAGGGGGCTCCAGAGACCCAGTACTTC CASKKQGAPETQYF
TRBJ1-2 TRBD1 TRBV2 TGTGCCAGCCGAGGGACAGCTAACTATGGCTACACCTTC CASRGTANYGYTF
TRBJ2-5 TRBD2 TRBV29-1 TGCAGCGTTGTACTAGCGGGGATTGAGACCCAGTACTTC CSVVLAGIETQYF
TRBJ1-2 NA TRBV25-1 TGTGCCAGCACCCCCTACAGGAGCCAGAACTATGGCTACACCTTC CASTPYRSQNYGYTF